The 28 T cell receptor beta chains listed next were all sequenced from one sample in a study of T cell responses to AZD1222 COVID-19 vaccine. Repertoires were generated with immunoSEQ multiplex PCR, while TCRdb's copy carries only in-frame clones and drops some. The sample lists approximately 89,000 clones, over 75% occurring once. Sequencing was performed on peripheral blood, taken 28 days after the second AZD1222 dose. These receptors all stem from an adult who received the AZD1222 COVID-19 vaccine.

The gene calls are TRBV5-6 and TRBJ1-2; D not resolved. V gave up 0 bases and J gave up 1 base, with 7 bases separating them. This CDR3 is built from 14 residues. Per germline, CDR1 SGHDT and CDR2 YYEEEE. The DNA of the CDR3 is TGTGCCAGCAGCTTGGGGTCGATTAACTATGGCTACACCTTC. Protein product: CASSLGSINYGYTF.

This chain uses TRBV5-1 with TRBJ2-3, with TRBD2 matching over 9 bases. The CDR3 loop spans 17 amino acids. The germline V gene has CDR1 SGHRS and CDR2 YFSETQ. Trimming cost V 3 bases and J 4 bases; bases outside gene matches: 12. CDR3 residues: CASSSHRERGVPDTQYF. CDR3 sequence (DNA): TGCGCCAGCAGCTCCCACCGGGAGCGGGGGGTCCCAGATACGCAGTATTTT.

V gene TRBV11-2 combines with J gene TRBJ2-7, with 8 bases identical to TRBD1. The CDR3 loop spans 16 amino acids. Germline V gene data show CDR1 as SGHAT and CDR2 as FQNNGV. J gave up 3 bases and V 0 bases, and 7 bases lay outside the gene matches. DNA of the CDR3: TGTGCCAGCAGCTTAGACACCGGGACAGGCCTCTACGAGCAGTACTTC. This translates into CASSLDTGTGLYEQYF.

The V and J genes are TRBV28 and TRBJ1-6; no reliable D call. The germline V and J ends were trimmed by 3 bases and 7 bases, with 7 bases remaining between them. The CDR3 is made up of 13 amino acids. Looked up from germline, CDR1 is MDHEN and CDR2 is SYDVKM. CDR3 protein: CASSFMGNSPLHF. CDR3 bases: TGTGCCAGCAGTTTCATGGGGAATTCACCCCTCCACTTT.

The genes are TRBV28 and TRBJ1-2; no reliable D call. This CDR3 contains 13 residues. V was pared by 4 bases and J by 8 bases, with 14 bases between. Germline CDR1 is MDHEN and CDR2 is SYDVKM. DNA for the CDR3: TGTGCCAGCAGTTATCGCTCCGGGAGGGGCTACACCTTC. Its protein is CASSYRSGRGYTF.

The V call is TRBV7-3, the J call TRBJ2-3; 8 nucleotides agree with TRBD2. CDR1 is SGHTA, CDR2 FQGTGA, per germline. CDR3 length: 17 residues. V shed 5 bases, J shed 9 bases, and the junction held 19 bases outside the gene matches. In DNA, the CDR3 is TGTGCCAGCAGCATGCACGCGGGGGGCCCCTCGGCATCGACGCAGTATTTT. This codes for CASSMHAGGPSASTQYF.

The chain is built from TRBV5-1 and TRBJ1-1, with TRBD1 matching over 7 bases. The CDR3 has 15 amino acids. The V and J ends lost 2 bases and 9 bases, in that order; junction bases with no gene match: 13. Germline V lookup: CDR1 SGHRS, CDR2 YFSETQ. In DNA form, the CDR3 reads TGCGCCAGCAGCTTACTACAGGGGAACGGGGGAAAAGCTTTCTTT. Translating gives CASSLLQGNGGKAFF.

The rearrangement uses TRBV11-2 and TRBJ1-1; 8 positions match TRBD1. Germline CDR1 and CDR2: SGHAT and FQNNGV. V dropped 4 bases and J dropped 1; count of bases not matched to a gene: 2. The CDR3 consists of 14 residues. CDR3 loop: CASSWTGRNTEAFF. CDR3 nucleotides: TGTGCCAGCAGCTGGACAGGGAGGAACACTGAAGCTTTCTTT.

The chain employs TRBV4-1 and TRBJ2-7; unclear D gene. The germline V and J ends were trimmed by 4 bases and 0 bases, with 16 bases remaining between them. Per the germline V gene, CDR1 is MGHRA and CDR2 is YSYEKL. The CDR3 length is 16 residues. CDR3 residues: CASSLLGHPSSYEQYF. The CDR3 DNA follows: TGCGCCAGCAGCCTCCTCGGCCACCCGAGCTCCTACGAGCAGTACTTC.

This sequence joins TRBV11-2 and TRBJ2-5, with 11 bases lining up with TRBD2. Per germline, CDR1 SGHAT and CDR2 FQNNGV. CDR3 length: 16 residues. With V trimmed by 5 bases and J by 2 bases, 7 bases remained unmatched. Written as DNA, the CDR3 is TGTGCCAGCAGCCCAACGGCTAGCGGGGGGCAAGAGACCCAGTACTTC. Its protein product is CASSPTASGGQETQYF.

The J gene is TRBJ2-7, the V gene TRBV6-5, with 8 bases that match TRBD1. The CDR3 covers 14 residues. Germline V gives CDR1 MNHEY, CDR2 SVGAGI. Trimming removed 5 bases from V and 1 base from J; junction bases left unmatched: 4. CDR3 amino acids: CASSRTGISYEQYF. The CDR3 DNA reads TGTGCCAGCAGTAGGACAGGGATTTCCTACGAGCAGTACTTC.

The gene calls are TRBV6-6 and TRBJ2-7, with a tentative D call TRBD1 (6 bases). The length of the CDR3 is 14 residues. V shed 4 bases and J shed 4 bases, with 14 bases lying between them. Germline V CDR1 and CDR2: MNHNY, SVGAGI (reference sequence). CDR3 DNA: TGTGCCAGCAGTTTTCAGGGGCTCGGGTACGAGCAGTACTTC. It translates to CASSFQGLGYEQYF.

The V call is TRBV21-1, the J call TRBJ2-5; TRBD2, the D gene given by the table, was not confirmed from the DNA. TRBV21-1 is classified as a pseudogene. The CDR3 is made up of 14 amino acids. This chain's CDR3 is CASSKALREETQYF. The CDR3 nucleotides are TGTGCCAGCAGCAAAGCGCTCCGAGAAGAGACCCAGTACTTC.

The chain employs TRBV6-5 and TRBJ2-2; D unclear. Trimming stripped 2 bases from V and 13 bases from J, with 17 bases between. CDR1 and CDR2 from the germline V gene are MNHEY and SVGAGI. The CDR3 contains 14 residues. The DNA for the CDR3 is TGTGCCAGCAGTTACCCCGCCCCCGGAAGTACGCTGTTTTTT. Translating gives CASSYPAPGSTLFF.

The chain employs TRBV7-2 and TRBJ1-2, with 10 positions matching TRBD1. Germline V CDR1 and CDR2: SGHTA, FQGNSA. V gave up 1 base and J gave up 7 bases; unmatched junction bases: 6. CDR3 size: 15 residues. The CDR3 is CASSLVGTGAGGYTF. CDR3 DNA sequence: TGTGCCAGCAGCTTAGTGGGGACAGGGGCGGGTGGCTACACCTTC.

The rearrangement links TRBV2 to TRBJ1-6; D remains unclear. V was cut by 6 bases and J by 4 bases, with 16 bases left in between. The CDR3 spans 16 residues. CDR1 is SNHLY, CDR2 FYNNEI, per germline. The CDR3 protein is CASSVSGSLYNSPLHF. Written as DNA, the CDR3 is TGTGCCAGCAGCGTCTCGGGCAGCCTTTATAATTCACCCCTCCACTTT.

The chain combines TRBV19 with TRBJ1-5, with D possibly TRBD1 on 6 matching bases. There are 16 residues in the CDR3. Germline V CDR1 and CDR2: LNHDA, SQIVND (reference sequence). V was shortened by 9 bases and J by 0 bases, with 18 bases between the two germline ends. CDR3 bases: TGTGCCAGCCTACCACAGGGCAGGTATAGCAATCAGCCCCAGCATTTT. Translated: CASLPQGRYSNQPQHF.

Regarding this clone: Here the CDR3 omits its conserved ending phenylalanine or tryptophan, so a read error is the likely source. V and J are TRBV3-1 (or the pseudogene TRBV3-2) and TRBJ1-2; 7 nucleotides match TRBD1. Germline CDR1 and CDR2: LGHDT and YNNKEL (reference sequence). CDR3 size: 15 residues. The trim removed 4 bases at V and 4 bases at J, leaving 9 bases unmatched. The CDR3 loop is CASSPERGQGYGYTL. DNA of the CDR3: TGTGCCAGCAGCCCGGAGAGGGGGCAGGGCTATGGCTACACCCTC.

The chain employs TRBV11-3 and TRBJ2-1; 10 bases agree with TRBD2. Germline CDR1 and CDR2: SGHNT and YENEEA. V trimming: 1 base; J trimming: 10 bases; junction bases outside the gene matches: 7. This CDR3 comprises 15 residues. The CDR3 is CASSLGTAGGQEQFF. CDR3 DNA sequence: TGTGCCAGCAGCTTAGGAACAGCGGGGGGGCAGGAGCAGTTCTTC. The full variable domain, with the rest looked up from reference TRBV11-3 and TRBJ2-1, is EAGVVQSPRYKIIEKKQPVAFWCNPISGHNTLYWYLQNLGQGPELLIRYENEEAVDDSQLPKDRFSAERLKGVDSTLKIQPAELGDSAVYLCASSLGTAGGQEQFFGPGTRLTVL.

The chain combines TRBV7-2 with TRBJ2-2; D is ambiguous. The CDR3 has 12 residues. Germline values: CDR1 SGHTA, CDR2 FQGNSA. V lost 4 bases and J lost 3, with 3 bases in between. CDR3 DNA: TGTGCCAGCAGCTCGGACACCGGGGAGCTGTTTTTT. Its protein product is CASSSDTGELFF.

The CDR3 here is CASSQGTGYGGYTF. The CDR3 nucleotides read TGTGCCAGCAGCCAAGGGACAGGGTATGGCGGCTACACCTTC. The rearrangement uses TRBV3-1 (or the pseudogene TRBV3-2) and TRBJ1-2; TRBD1 matches 8 bases. The CDR3 is 14 residues long. Germline values: CDR1 LGHDT, CDR2 YNNKEL (reference sequence). J gave up 8 bases and V 1 base, and 6 bases lay outside the gene matches.

The rearrangement uses TRBV6-6 and TRBJ1-2; D is uncertain. The germline V gene has CDR1 MNHNY and CDR2 SVGAGI (reference sequence). The CDR3 has 12 amino acids. Trimming removed 0 bases from V and 6 bases from J, with 5 bases in between. As DNA, the CDR3 is TGTGCCAGCAGTTACTCGGCGGATGGCTACACCTTC. Protein product: CASSYSADGYTF.

This clone was seen more than once but under ten times. The rearrangement links TRBV19 to TRBJ1-1; 7 bases line up with TRBD1. The V gene end was trimmed by 5 bases and the J gene end by 4 bases; junction bases not matched to a gene: 4. Germline V gives CDR1 LNHDA, CDR2 SQIVND (reference sequence). The CDR3 loop spans 13 amino acids. The CDR3: CASSPTGITEAFF. CDR3 DNA sequence: TGTGCCAGTAGTCCGACAGGGATCACTGAAGCTTTCTTT.

The chain employs TRBV2 and TRBJ1-6, with a weak D call TRBD1 (6 bases). Germline CDR1 is SNHLY and CDR2 is FYNNEI. The CDR3 sequence is 17 residues long. V lost 3 bases, J lost 5 bases, and 17 bases lay in between. CDR3 loop: CASSDVARGPNNSPLHF. The CDR3 DNA reads as TGTGCCAGCAGTGATGTCGCCAGGGGTCCTAATAATTCACCCCTCCACTTT. Looking up the rest from reference TRBV2 and TRBJ1-6 gives the full variable domain: EPEVTQTPSHQVTQMGQEVILRCVPISNHLYFYWYRQILGQKVEFLVSFYNNEISEKSEIFDDQFSVERPDGSNFTLKIRSTKLEDSAMYFCASSDVARGPNNSPLHFGNGTRLTVT.

The gene calls are TRBV28 and TRBJ2-5; D uncertain. The V gene lost 6 bases and the J gene lost 2 bases, with 4 bases spanning the gap. Germline CDR1 and CDR2: MDHEN and SYDVKM. The CDR3 spans 11 residues. In DNA form, the CDR3 reads TGTGCCAGCAGAACACAAGAGACCCAGTACTTC. Translated, it gives CASRTQETQYF. Full variable domain (missing parts from reference TRBV28 and TRBJ2-5): DVKVTQSSRYLVKRTGEKVFLECVQDMDHENMFWYRQDPGLGLRLIYFSYDVKMKEKGDIPEGYSVSREKKERFSLILESASTNQTSMYLCASRTQETQYFGPGTRLLVL.

The rearrangement links TRBV6-5 to TRBJ1-2; D might be TRBD1 (5 bases). The germline gives CDR1 MNHEY, CDR2 SVGAGI. The CDR3 covers 13 residues. V lost 6 bases to trimming and J lost 4 bases, with 12 bases between them. The CDR3 loop reads CASRGSGSYGYTF. CDR3 in DNA: TGTGCCAGCAGGGGCTCAGGGAGCTATGGCTACACCTTC.

The chain joins TRBV7-2 to TRBJ1-1; D is possibly TRBD1 (6 bases). From germline, CDR1 is SGHTA and CDR2 FQGNSA. Trimming took 5 bases from V and 0 from J, leaving 10 bases between them. This CDR3 has 14 residues. The CDR3, as DNA: TGTGCCAGCAGCCTCGACAGGTTGAACACTGAAGCTTTCTTT. Amino acid sequence: CASSLDRLNTEAFF.

This clone appeared once. V and J are TRBV6-2 or TRBV6-3 and TRBJ1-4; 11 positions match TRBD1. The length of the CDR3 is 15 residues. Germline CDR1 is MNHEY and CDR2 is SVGEGT. V lost 5 bases and J lost 8; bases outside the gene matches: 7. The CDR3 loop is CASSRRTGGAEKLFF. The CDR3, as DNA: TGTGCCAGCAGTCGTCGGACAGGGGGCGCGGAAAAACTGTTTTTT.